These T cell receptor beta chains were read from a single sample in a study of cytomegalovirus exposure and HLA in healthy donors. This table comes from immunoSEQ multiplex PCR, and its TCRdb copy is limited to in-frame clones, with some not included. The data contain approximately 280,000 clones, 88% of them seen just once; the ten biggest clones take up about 0.9%. The specimen was PBMCs. The receptors come from a young woman in good health and CMV-seronegative. Each CDR3 is given with its conserved first and last residue. A D gene is named only where the DNA matches it firmly. Clone size, where shown, is once, few, many, or a class for clones that have expanded.

clone_size	v_call	j_call	d_call	cdr3_nt	cdr3_aa
.	TRBV28	TRBJ2-7	.	TGTGCCACAAGTTACACGGGTACGGGGTACGAGCAGTACTTC	CATSYTGTGYEQYF
.	TRBV28	TRBJ1-5	TRBD1	TGTGCCAGCAGTACCCTGCGACAGGGGACGAGCAATCAGCCCCAGCATTTT	CASSTLRQGTSNQPQHF
.	TRBV25-1	TRBJ2-3	.	TGTGCCAGCAGTGAGCGGGCCCCTGGGGGGACAGATACGCAGTATTTT	CASSERAPGGTDTQYF
.	TRBV28	TRBJ2-7	.	TGTGCCAGCAGCCAGAGCGGAAGCTCCTACGAGCAGTACTTC	CASSQSGSSYEQYF
once	TRBV9	TRBJ1-1	.	TGTGCCAGCAGCAAGAGTCCCCCCGTATTT	CASSKSPPVF
.	TRBV6-6	TRBJ1-2	TRBD1	TGTGCCAGCAGTCGGGACAGCTATGGCTACACCTTC	CASSRDSYGYTF
.	TRBV18	TRBJ2-7	TRBD1	TGTGCCAGCTCACTTAACACACAGGGGCCGGCTACCTACGAGCAGTACTTC	CASSLNTQGPATYEQYF
.	TRBV19	TRBJ2-2	.	TGTGCCAGTAGTATAGTTGGGGGGACCCCCGGGGAGCTGTTTTTT	CASSIVGGTPGELFF
.	TRBV5-1	TRBJ2-3	TRBD1	TGCGCCAGCAGCTTGCCCGGACAGGGCCCCGCACGGGATACGCAGTATTTT	CASSLPGQGPARDTQYF
.	TRBV5-6	TRBJ2-7	.	TGTGCCAGTACGGACAGAACCTACGAGCAGTACTTC	CASTDRTYEQYF
once	TRBV5-1	TRBJ2-7	TRBD2	TGCGCCAGCAGCCCGGGAGGTAGCGGTCCCTACGAGCAGTACTTC	CASSPGGSGPYEQYF
.	TRBV27	TRBJ2-1	TRBD2	TGTGCCAGCAGTTTATGGGCCCGGGCCAGGGGAGGACTAGCGGTAACAAACAATGAGCAGTTCTTC	CASSLWARARGGLAVTNNEQFF
.	TRBV7-9	TRBJ2-2	.	TGTGCCAGCAGCCCTCCCGCGAACACCGGGGAGCTGTTTTTT	CASSPPANTGELFF